This TCR beta chain was sequenced during a study of shared clonotypes between healthy human individuals. Trimming removed 7 bases from V and 0 bases from J; junction bases left unmatched: 5. This CDR3 is 14 amino acids long. Germline V gene sequence: CDR1 MNHNS, CDR2 SASEGT. Only in-frame clones appear in the TCRdb table, and some are missing; sequencing was by immunoSEQ multiplex PCR. Of around 980,000 clones listed, about four fifths are singletons. The chain uses TRBV6-1 and TRBJ2-5, with 7 bases aligning to TRBD2. The clonotype originates from a man between 18 and 35 years old in good health. Some clones in this sample may be carry-over from other donors' samples. Sequenced sample: memory CD4+ T cells from PBMCs. Subset denoted: CD45RA-negative fraction. The CDR3 protein is CASILGLDQETQYF. Here the CDR3 DNA reads TGTGCCAGCATCCTCGGACTAGACCAAGAGACCCAGTACTTC.